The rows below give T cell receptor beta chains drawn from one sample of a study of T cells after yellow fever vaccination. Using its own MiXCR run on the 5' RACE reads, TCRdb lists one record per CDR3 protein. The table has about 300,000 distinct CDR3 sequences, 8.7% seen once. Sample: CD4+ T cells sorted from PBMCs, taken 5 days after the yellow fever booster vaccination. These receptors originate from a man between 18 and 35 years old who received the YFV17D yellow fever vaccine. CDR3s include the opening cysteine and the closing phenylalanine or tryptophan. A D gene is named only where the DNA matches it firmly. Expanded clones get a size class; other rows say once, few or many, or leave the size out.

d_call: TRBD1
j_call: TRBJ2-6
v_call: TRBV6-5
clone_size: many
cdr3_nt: TGTGCCAGCACCAGACAGGGTTTTGGGGCCAACGTCCTGACTTTC
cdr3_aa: CASTRQGFGANVLTF

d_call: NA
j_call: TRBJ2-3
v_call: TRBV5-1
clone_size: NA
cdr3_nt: TGCGCCAGCAGCTTGGAGGTAGGGTCAGATACGCAGTATTTT
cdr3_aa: CASSLEVGSDTQYF

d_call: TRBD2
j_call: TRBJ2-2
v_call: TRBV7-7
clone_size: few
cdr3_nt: TGTGCTAGCAGCTTACTAGCGGGGGGAAACACCGGGGAGCTGTTTTTT
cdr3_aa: CASSLLAGGNTGELFF

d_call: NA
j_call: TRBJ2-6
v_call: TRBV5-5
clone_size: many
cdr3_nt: TGTGCCAGCAGCTTGGCGGGGTGGGGGGCCAACGTCCTGACTTTC
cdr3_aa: CASSLAGWGANVLTF

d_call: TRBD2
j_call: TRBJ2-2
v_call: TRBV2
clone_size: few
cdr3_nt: TGTGCCAGCAGCCGAGAAGCGGGGGCGAACACCGGGGAGCTGTTTTTT
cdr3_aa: CASSREAGANTGELFF

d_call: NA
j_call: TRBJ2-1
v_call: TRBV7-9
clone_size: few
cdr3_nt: TGTGCCAGCGTACCGGACAATGAGCAGTTCTTC
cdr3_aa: CASVPDNEQFF

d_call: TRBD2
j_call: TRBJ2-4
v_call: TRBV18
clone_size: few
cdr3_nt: TGTGCCAGCTCACCACGAGCGGGGGGGCCTGTAGCCAAAAACATTCAGTACTTC
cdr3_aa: CASSPRAGGPVAKNIQYF

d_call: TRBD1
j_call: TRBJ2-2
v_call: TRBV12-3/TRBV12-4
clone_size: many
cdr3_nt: TGTGCCAGTAGTTCGATCAGGGGGCCCGGGGAGCTGTTTTTT
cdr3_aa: CASSSIRGPGELFF

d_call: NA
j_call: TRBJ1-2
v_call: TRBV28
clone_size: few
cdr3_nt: TGTGCCAGCAGTTACAGAGGGGCGTTCAATGGCTACACCTTC
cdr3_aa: CASSYRGAFNGYTF

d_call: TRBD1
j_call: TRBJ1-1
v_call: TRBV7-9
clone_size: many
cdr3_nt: TGTGCCAGCCCAACCTGGGGACAGGGGTATACTGAAGCTTTCTTT
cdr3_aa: CASPTWGQGYTEAFF

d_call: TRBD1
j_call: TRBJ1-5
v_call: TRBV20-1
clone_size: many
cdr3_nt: TGCAGTGCTATAGCGACAGGGTCGGATAGCAATCAGCCCCAGCATTTT
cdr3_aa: CSAIATGSDSNQPQHF

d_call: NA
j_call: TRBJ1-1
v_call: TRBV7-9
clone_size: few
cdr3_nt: TGTGCCAGCAGCTTCGGACAAAGGGGGTCTGAAGCTTTCTTT
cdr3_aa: CASSFGQRGSEAFF

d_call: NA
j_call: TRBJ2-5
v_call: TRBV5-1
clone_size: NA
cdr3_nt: TGCGCCAGCAGCTTGGACTACCTCCTTCAAGAGACCCAGTACTTC
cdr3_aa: CASSLDYLLQETQYF

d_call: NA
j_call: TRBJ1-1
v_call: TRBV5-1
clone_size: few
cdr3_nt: TGCGCCAGCAGCTCCTCAGACATGAACACTGAAGCTTTCTTT
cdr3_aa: CASSSSDMNTEAFF

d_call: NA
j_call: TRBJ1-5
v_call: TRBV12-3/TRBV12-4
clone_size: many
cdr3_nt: TGTGCCAGCAGTTTGAATAGGGGGCAGCCCCAGCATTTT
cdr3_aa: CASSLNRGQPQHF

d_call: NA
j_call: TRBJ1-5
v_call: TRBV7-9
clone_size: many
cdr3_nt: TGTGCCAGCAGCTTATCGGGGACCCGGGGCGGGCCCCAGCATTTT
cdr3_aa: CASSLSGTRGGPQHF

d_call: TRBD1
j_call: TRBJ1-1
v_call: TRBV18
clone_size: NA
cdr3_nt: TGTGCCAGCTCACCAGGGACAGGGATCAACACTGAAGCTTTCTTT
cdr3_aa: CASSPGTGINTEAFF

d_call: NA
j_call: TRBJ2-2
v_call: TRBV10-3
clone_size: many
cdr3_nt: TGTGCCATCAGTACACCCGGCGGGGAGCTGTTTTTT
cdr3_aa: CAISTPGGELFF

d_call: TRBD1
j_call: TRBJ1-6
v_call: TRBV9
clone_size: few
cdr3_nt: TGTGCCAGCGCAGCGTCGGGACAGGGGAAGGCACCCCTCCACTTT
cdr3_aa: CASAASGQGKAPLHF

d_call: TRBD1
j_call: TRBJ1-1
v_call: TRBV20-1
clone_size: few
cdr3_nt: TGCAGTGCTAGAGATCAGAGATTAAGGGGGCGGACTGAAGCTTTCTTT
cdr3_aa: CSARDQRLRGRTEAFF

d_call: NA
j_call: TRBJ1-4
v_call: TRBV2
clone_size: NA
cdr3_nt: TGTGCCAGCAGTAAGACAGCAACTAATGAAAAACTGTTTTTT
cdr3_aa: CASSKTATNEKLFF

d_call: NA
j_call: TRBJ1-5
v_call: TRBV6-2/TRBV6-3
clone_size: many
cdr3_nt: TGTGCCAGCAGTTACTCCGAGGCCCGACCCCAGCATTTT
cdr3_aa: CASSYSEARPQHF

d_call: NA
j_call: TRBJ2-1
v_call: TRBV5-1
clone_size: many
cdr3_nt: TGCGCCAGCAGCTTGGCAGGCAGCGTCTCCTACAATGAGCAGTTCTTC
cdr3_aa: CASSLAGSVSYNEQFF

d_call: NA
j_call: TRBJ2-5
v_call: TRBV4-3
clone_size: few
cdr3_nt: TGCGCCAGCAGCCAAGATCGGTACGGACAAGAGACCCAGTACTTC
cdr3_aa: CASSQDRYGQETQYF

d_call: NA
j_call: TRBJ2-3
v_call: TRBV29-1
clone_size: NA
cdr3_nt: TGCAGCGTGCCTAGGACGGGCCACACAGATACGCAGTATTTT
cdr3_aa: CSVPRTGHTDTQYF

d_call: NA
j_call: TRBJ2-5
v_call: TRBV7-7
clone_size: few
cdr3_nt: TGTGCCAGCTGCGGTAATTTTGGCCAAGAGACCCAGTACTTC
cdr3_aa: CASCGNFGQETQYF